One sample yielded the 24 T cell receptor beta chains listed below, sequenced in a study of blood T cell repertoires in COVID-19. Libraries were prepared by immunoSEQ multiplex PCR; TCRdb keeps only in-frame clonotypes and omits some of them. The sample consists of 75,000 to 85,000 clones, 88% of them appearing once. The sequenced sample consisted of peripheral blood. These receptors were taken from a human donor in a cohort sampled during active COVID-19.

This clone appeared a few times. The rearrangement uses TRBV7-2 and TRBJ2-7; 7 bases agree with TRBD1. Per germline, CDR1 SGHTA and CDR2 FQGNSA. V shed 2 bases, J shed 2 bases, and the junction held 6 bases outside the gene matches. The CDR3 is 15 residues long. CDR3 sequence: CASSLQGVLTYEQYF. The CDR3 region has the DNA TGTGCCAGCAGCTTACAGGGGGTTCTGACCTACGAGCAGTACTTC.

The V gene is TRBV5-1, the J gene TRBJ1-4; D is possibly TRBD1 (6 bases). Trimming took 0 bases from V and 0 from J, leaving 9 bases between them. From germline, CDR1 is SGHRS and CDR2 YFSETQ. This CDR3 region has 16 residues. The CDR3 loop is CASSLGTGPTNEKLFF. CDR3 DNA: TGCGCCAGCAGCTTGGGAACAGGGCCAACTAATGAAAAACTGTTTTTT.

The CDR3 coding sequence is TGTGCCAGCAGTTTATCGGACCGCGGGGAAAAACTGTTTTTT. The encoded protein is CASSLSDRGEKLFF. The chain carries TRBV27 and TRBJ1-4; D is undetermined. The CDR3 is made up of 14 amino acids. Germline V gene lookup returns CDR1 MNHEY and CDR2 SMNVEV (reference sequence). Trimming removed 0 bases at V and 8 bases at J, with 10 bases between. Filled out from reference TRBV27 and TRBJ1-4, the complete variable domain reads EAQVTQNPRYLITVTGKKLTVTCSQNMNHEYMSWYRQDPGLGLRQIYYSMNVEVTDKGDVPEGYKVSRKEKRNFPLILESPSPNQTSLYFCASSLSDRGEKLFFGSGTQLSVL.

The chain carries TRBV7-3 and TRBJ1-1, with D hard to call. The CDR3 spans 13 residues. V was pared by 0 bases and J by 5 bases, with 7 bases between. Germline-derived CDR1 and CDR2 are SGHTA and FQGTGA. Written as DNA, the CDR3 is TGTGCCAGCAGCTTAACGTACGGGACTGAAGCTTTCTTT. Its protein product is CASSLTYGTEAFF.

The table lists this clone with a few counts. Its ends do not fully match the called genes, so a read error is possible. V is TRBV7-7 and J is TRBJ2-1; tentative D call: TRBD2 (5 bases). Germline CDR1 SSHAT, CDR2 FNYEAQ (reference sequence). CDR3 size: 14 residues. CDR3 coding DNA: TGTGCTAGCAGCTTCACCCTGGAGGACAATGAGCAGTTCTTC. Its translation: CASSFTLEDNEQFF.

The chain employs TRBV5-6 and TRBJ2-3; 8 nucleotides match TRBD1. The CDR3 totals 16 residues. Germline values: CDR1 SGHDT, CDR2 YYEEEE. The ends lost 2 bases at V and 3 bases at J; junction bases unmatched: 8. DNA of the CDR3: TGTGCCAGCAGCTTCATCGGCAGGGGGCGGACAGATACGCAGTATTTT. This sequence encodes CASSFIGRGRTDTQYF. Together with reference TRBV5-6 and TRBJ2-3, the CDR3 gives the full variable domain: DAGVTQSPTHLIKTRGQQVTLRCSPKSGHDTVSWYQQALGQGPQFIFQYYEEEERQRGNFPDRFSGHQFPNYSSELNVNALLLGDSALYLCASSFIGRGRTDTQYFGPGTRLTVL.

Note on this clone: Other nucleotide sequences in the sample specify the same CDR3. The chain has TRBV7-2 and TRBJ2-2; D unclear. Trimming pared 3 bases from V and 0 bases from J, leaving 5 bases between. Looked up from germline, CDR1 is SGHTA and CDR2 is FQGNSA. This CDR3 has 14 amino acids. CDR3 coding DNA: TGTGCCAGCAGCTTGAGAGCGAACACCGGGGAGCTGTTTTTT. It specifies CASSLRANTGELFF.

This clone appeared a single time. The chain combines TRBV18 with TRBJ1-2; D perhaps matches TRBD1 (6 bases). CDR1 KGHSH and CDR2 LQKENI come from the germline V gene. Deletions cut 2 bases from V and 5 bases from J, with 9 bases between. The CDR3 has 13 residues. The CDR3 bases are TGTGCCAGCTCACCAATTACAGGGTATGGCTACACCTTC. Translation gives CASSPITGYGYTF.

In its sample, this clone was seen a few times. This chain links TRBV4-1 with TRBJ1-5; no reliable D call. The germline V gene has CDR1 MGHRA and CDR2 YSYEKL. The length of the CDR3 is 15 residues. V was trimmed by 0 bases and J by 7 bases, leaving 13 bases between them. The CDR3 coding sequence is TGCGCCAGCAGCCAAGATCCGTCCGGGAACCAGCCCCAGCATTTT. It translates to CASSQDPSGNQPQHF.

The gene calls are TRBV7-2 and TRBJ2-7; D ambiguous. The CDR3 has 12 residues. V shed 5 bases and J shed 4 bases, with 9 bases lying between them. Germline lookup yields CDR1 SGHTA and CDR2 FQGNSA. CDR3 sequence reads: CASSLTEYEQYF. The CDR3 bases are TGTGCCAGCAGCCTAACCGAATACGAGCAGTACTTC.

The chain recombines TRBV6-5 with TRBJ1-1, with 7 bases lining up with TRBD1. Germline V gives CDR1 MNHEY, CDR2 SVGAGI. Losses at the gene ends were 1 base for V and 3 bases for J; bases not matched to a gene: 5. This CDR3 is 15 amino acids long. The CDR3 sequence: CASSYYRGRHTEAFF. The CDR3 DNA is TGTGCCAGCAGTTACTATAGGGGGCGCCACACTGAAGCTTTCTTT.

The CDR3 loop is CASSSARGGPPDTQYF. The CDR3 bases are TGTGCCAGCAGCTCCGCCCGGGGGGGCCCCCCAGATACGCAGTATTTT. The rearrangement uses TRBV7-2 and TRBJ2-3, with 8 bases aligning to TRBD2. Germline CDR1 and CDR2: SGHTA and FQGNSA. V lost 4 bases and J lost 4; bases outside the gene matches: 10. The CDR3 extends over 16 amino acids.

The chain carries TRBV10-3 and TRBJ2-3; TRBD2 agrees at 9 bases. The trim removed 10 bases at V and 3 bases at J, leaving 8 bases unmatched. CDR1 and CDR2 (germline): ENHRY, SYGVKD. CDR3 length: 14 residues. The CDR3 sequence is CATWGSGRTDTQYF. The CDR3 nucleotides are TGTGCCACCTGGGGTAGCGGGAGAACAGATACGCAGTATTTT.

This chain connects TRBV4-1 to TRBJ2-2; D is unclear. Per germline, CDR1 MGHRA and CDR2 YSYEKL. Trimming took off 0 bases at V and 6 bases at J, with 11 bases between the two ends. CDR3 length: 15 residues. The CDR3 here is CASSQESVEAGELFF. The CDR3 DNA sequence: TGCGCCAGCAGCCAAGAATCAGTAGAGGCCGGGGAGCTGTTTTTT.

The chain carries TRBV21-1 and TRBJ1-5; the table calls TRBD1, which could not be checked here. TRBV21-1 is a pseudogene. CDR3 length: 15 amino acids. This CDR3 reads CASSKSDSLSQPQHF. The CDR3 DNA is TGTGCCAGCAGCAAAAGCGACAGTTTGTCTCAGCCCCAGCATTTT.

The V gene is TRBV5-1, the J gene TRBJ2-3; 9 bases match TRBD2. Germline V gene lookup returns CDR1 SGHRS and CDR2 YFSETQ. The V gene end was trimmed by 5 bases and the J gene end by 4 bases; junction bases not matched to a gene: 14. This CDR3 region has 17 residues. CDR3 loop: CASSIAGVGRGADTQYF. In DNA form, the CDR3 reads TGCGCCAGCAGTATAGCGGGAGTGGGTCGAGGAGCAGATACGCAGTATTTT.

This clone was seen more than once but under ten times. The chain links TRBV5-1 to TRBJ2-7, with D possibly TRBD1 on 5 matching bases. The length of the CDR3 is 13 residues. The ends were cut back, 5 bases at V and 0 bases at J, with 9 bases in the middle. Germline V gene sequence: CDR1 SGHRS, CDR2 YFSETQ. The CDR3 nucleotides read TGCGCCAGCAGGGACACGAGCTCCTACGAGCAGTACTTC. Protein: CASRDTSSYEQYF.

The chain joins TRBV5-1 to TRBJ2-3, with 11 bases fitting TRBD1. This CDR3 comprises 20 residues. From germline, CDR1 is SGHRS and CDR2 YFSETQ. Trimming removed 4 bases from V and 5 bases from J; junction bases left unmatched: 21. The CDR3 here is CASSTPGGTGGSAAEDTQYF. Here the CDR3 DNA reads TGCGCCAGCAGCACCCCAGGGGGGACAGGGGGATCAGCGGCGGAAGATACGCAGTATTTT.

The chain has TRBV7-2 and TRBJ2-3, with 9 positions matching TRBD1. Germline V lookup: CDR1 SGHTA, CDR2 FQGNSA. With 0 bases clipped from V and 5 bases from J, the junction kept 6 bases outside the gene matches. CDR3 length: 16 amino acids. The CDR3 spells CASSLAPGQGRDTQYF. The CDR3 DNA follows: TGTGCCAGCAGCTTAGCCCCGGGACAGGGCAGAGATACGCAGTATTTT.

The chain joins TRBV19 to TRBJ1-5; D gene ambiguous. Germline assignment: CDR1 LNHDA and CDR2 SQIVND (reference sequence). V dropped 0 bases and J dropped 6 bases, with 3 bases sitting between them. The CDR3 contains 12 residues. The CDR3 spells CASSIDLQPQHF. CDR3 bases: TGTGCCAGTAGTATAGATCTTCAGCCCCAGCATTTT.

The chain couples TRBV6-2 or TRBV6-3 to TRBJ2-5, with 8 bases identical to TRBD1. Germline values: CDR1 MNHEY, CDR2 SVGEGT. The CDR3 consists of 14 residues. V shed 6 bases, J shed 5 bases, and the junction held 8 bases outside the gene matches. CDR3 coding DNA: TGTGCCAGCAGCCTACGACAGGGGAGTGAGACCCAGTACTTC. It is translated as CASSLRQGSETQYF.

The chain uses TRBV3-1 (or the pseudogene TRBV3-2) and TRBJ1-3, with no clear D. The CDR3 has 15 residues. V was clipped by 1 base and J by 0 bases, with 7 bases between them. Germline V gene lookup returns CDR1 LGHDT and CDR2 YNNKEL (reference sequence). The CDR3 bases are TGTGCCAGCAGCCAAGGGCCGAACTCTGGAAACACCATATATTTT. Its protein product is CASSQGPNSGNTIYF.

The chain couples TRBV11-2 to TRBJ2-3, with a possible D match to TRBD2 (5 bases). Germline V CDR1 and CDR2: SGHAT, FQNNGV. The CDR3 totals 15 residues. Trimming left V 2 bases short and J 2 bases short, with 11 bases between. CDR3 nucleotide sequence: TGTGCCAGCAGCTTATCGGACTGGAACACAGATACGCAGTATTTT. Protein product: CASSLSDWNTDTQYF.

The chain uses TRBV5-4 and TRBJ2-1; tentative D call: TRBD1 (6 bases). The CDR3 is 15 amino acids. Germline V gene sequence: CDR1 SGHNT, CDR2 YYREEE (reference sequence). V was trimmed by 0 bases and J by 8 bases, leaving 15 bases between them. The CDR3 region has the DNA TGTGCCAGCAGCTTGGCCGCCGGGACAAGGGATGAGCAGTTCTTC. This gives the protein CASSLAAGTRDEQFF.